These 19 T cell receptor beta chains came from one sample sequenced in a study of low-dose radiotherapy and immunotherapy resistance in tumors. TRAV- and TRBV-specific primers primed first-strand cDNA, covering alpha and beta chains. Over approximately 20 PCR cycles, TCRs were amplified from a constant-region primer and V-primer adapter. Each CDR3 protein gets one entry after TCRdb re-called the reads with MiXCR. The sample has approximately 84,000 distinct CDR3 sequences, 15% to 20% seen once. The time point is: before trial treatment. The sample here was PBMCs, taken before treatment. These receptors came from a male donor with prostate cancer.

This clonotype was seen ten or more times. The V gene is TRBV6-6, the J gene TRBJ1-4; D gene unclear. The length of the CDR3 is 15 residues. The ends were cut back, 1 base at V and 5 bases at J, with 11 bases in the middle. CDR1 and CDR2 (germline): MNHNY, SVGAGI (reference sequence). The CDR3 reads CASSYFKGLNEKLFF. Here the CDR3 DNA reads TGTGCCAGCAGTTACTTTAAGGGCCTAAATGAAAAACTGTTTTTT.

This clonotype was counted ten times or more. The J gene is TRBJ2-3, the V gene TRBV12-3 or TRBV12-4, with 7 bases that match TRBD2. The CDR3 consists of 12 residues. With 8 bases clipped from V and 6 bases from J, the junction kept 5 bases outside the gene matches. The CDR3 nucleotides read TGTGCCAGCGGGGGGGGTGGGGATACGCAGTATTTT. It translates to CASGGGGDTQYF.

This clonotype was recorded at least ten times. CDR3 in amino acids: CAISESLARGVPDTQYF. The DNA for the CDR3 is TGTGCCATCAGTGAGTCGCTCGCGCGGGGGGTACCAGATACGCAGTATTTT. The rearrangement uses TRBV10-3 and TRBJ2-3; 8 positions match TRBD2. The CDR3 spans 17 residues. Trimming cost V 0 bases and J 4 bases; bases outside gene matches: 9. Germline CDR1 ENHRY, CDR2 SYGVKD.

This clonotype has only a few counts. The chain uses TRBV5-1 and TRBJ1-2; 7 bases map to TRBD1. The V and J ends lost 3 bases and 4 bases, in that order; junction bases with no gene match: 6. The CDR3 contains 14 residues. Germline CDR1 and CDR2: SGHRS and YFSETQ. The CDR3 reads CASSSGGTAYGYTF. CDR3 sequence (DNA): TGCGCCAGCAGCTCAGGGGGAACGGCCTATGGCTACACCTTC.

This clonotype was counted ten times or more. The gene calls are TRBV12-3 or TRBV12-4 and TRBJ2-2; no clear D gene. The CDR3 has 11 amino acids. V was trimmed by 10 bases and J by 7 bases, leaving 10 bases between them. The DNA of the CDR3 is TGTGCCAAAAGTTCGGGCGGGGAGCTGTTTTTT. This sequence encodes CAKSSGGELFF.

This clonotype was observed many times. The chain has TRBV2 and TRBJ2-1, with 11 bases fitting TRBD1. The germline CDR1 and CDR2 sequences are SNHLY and FYNNEI. The CDR3 runs 15 residues. V gave up 1 base and J gave up 8 bases; unmatched junction bases: 4. The CDR3 is CASSEVGQGDDEQFF. The CDR3 DNA is TGTGCCAGCAGTGAAGTGGGACAGGGGGACGATGAGCAGTTCTTC.

This clonotype occurred many times. The chain links TRBV7-6 to TRBJ2-7; D perhaps matches TRBD2 (5 bases). CDR1 is SGHVS and CDR2 is FNYEAQ in the germline V gene. The CDR3 spans 11 residues. V lost 6 bases and J 6 bases, leaving 9 bases between the germline ends. CDR3 loop: CASSGGLEQYF. CDR3 bases: TGTGCCAGCAGTGGAGGACTCGAGCAGTACTTC.

In this sample, this clonotype turned up many times. The rearrangement uses TRBV6-1 and TRBJ2-7; TRBD2 is a possible D gene (5 bases). V was trimmed by 6 bases and J by 3 bases, leaving 12 bases between them. This CDR3 comprises 13 residues. From germline, CDR1 is MNHNS and CDR2 SASEGT. CDR3 loop: CASRERGLYEQYF. In DNA, the CDR3 is TGTGCCAGCAGGGAAAGAGGACTCTACGAGCAGTACTTC.

This clonotype has ten or more counts. The V and J genes are TRBV11-2 and TRBJ2-2; no clear D gene. Germline CDR1 reads SGHAT; CDR2 reads FQNNGV. The CDR3 is 14 residues long. V was pared by 1 base and J by 5 bases, with 8 bases between. CDR3 amino acids: CASSLGGTTGELFF. The CDR3 nucleotides read TGTGCCAGCAGCTTAGGAGGCACAACCGGGGAGCTGTTTTTT.

As regards this clonotype: Its ends do not fully match the called genes, so a read error is possible. The chain links TRBV5-3 to TRBJ1-3, with unresolved D. TRBV5-3 is an ORF, with its function uncertain. The CDR3 contains 13 residues. The CDR3 bases are TGTGCCAGCAGCTTGAACTTTGGAAACACCATATATTTT. Encoded protein: CASSLNFGNTIYF.

In this sample, this clonotype turned up many times. The rearrangement joins TRBV11-1 to TRBJ2-7; the D is unclear. V lost 5 bases to trimming and J lost 4 bases, with 9 bases between them. The germline gives CDR1 SGHAT, CDR2 FQDESV (reference sequence). The CDR3 has 12 residues. Written as DNA, the CDR3 is TGTGCCAGCAGCCACGGCGGTTACGAGCAGTACTTC. This sequence encodes CASSHGGYEQYF.

This clonotype was observed many times. The CDR3 sequence: CASSPERGGAVDTQYF. The CDR3 DNA is TGTGCCAGCAGCCCGGAGCGGGGGGGCGCCGTGGATACGCAGTATTTT. The chain employs TRBV7-2 and TRBJ2-3; 10 nucleotides agree with TRBD2. V dropped 5 bases and J dropped 6; count of bases not matched to a gene: 11. Germline lookup yields CDR1 SGHTA and CDR2 FQGNSA. This CDR3 contains 16 residues. The full variable domain, in which reference TRBV7-2 and TRBJ2-3 provide the parts outside the CDR3, is GAGVSQSPSNKVTEKGKDVELRCDPISGHTALYWYRQSLGQGLEFLIYFQGNSAPDKSGLPSDRFSAERTGGSVSTLTIQRTQQEDSAVYLCASSPERGGAVDTQYFGPGTRLTVL.

This clonotype was recorded many times. The chain has TRBV29-1 and TRBJ2-1; the match to TRBD1 covers 10 bases. The CDR3 loop spans 17 amino acids. The V gene's germline CDR1 is SQVTM and CDR2 ANQGSEA. Unmatched junction bases numbered 9, after V lost 0 bases and J lost 4 bases. The CDR3 sequence: CSVEDPTRDRGYNEQFF. CDR3 nucleotides: TGCAGCGTTGAAGATCCCACCCGGGACAGGGGTTACAATGAGCAGTTCTTC.

This clonotype appeared many times. The V call is TRBV10-1, the J call TRBJ2-7; D possibly corresponds to TRBD1 (6 bases). CDR3 length equals 15 residues. Trimming took off 4 bases at V and 1 base at J, with 14 bases between the two ends. Germline CDR1 WNHNN, CDR2 SYGVQD (reference sequence). The CDR3 DNA sequence: TGCGCCAGCAGTGGACTTTCAGGGGCATCCTACGAGCAGTACTTC. As protein: CASSGLSGASYEQYF.

On this clonotype itself: A far larger clone is one nucleotide away, so this likely arose from a read error. This chain joins TRBV11-2 and TRBJ2-7; perhaps TRBD1 as D (7 bases). The CDR3 is made up of 17 amino acids. V was clipped by 3 bases and J by 7 bases, with 25 bases between them. The V gene's germline CDR1 is SGHAT and CDR2 FQNNGV. CDR3 sequence reads: CASSFRGTVLRNNEQYF. The CDR3 nucleotides read TGTGCCAGCAGCTTCCGCGGGACAGTTTTAAGGAACAATGAGCAGTACTTC.

The gene calls are TRBV21-1 and TRBJ1-5; TRBD1 was called by the table and not checked on the DNA. TRBV21-1 is a pseudogene segment. The CDR3 length is 18 residues. The CDR3, as DNA: TGTGCCAGCAGCAAAGCGGGCGGTTCGAGGGGGAGCAATCAGCCCCAGCATTTT. Its translation is CASSKAGGSRGSNQPQHF.

This clonotype has only one observation. V is TRBV27 and J is TRBJ2-7; no firm D call. The V end was cut by 5 bases, the J end by 0 bases, with 14 bases between. CDR1 MNHEY and CDR2 SMNVEV come from the germline V gene (reference sequence). The CDR3 consists of 15 residues. DNA of the CDR3: TGTGCCAGCAGTCCGACGGACCCGAGCTCCTACGAGCAGTACTTC. As protein: CASSPTDPSSYEQYF.

This clonotype appeared many times. V gene TRBV5-4 combines with J gene TRBJ2-4; no definite D call. The ends were cut back, 4 bases at V and 8 bases at J, with 7 bases in the middle. From germline, CDR1 is SGHNT and CDR2 YYREEE (reference sequence). The CDR3 is made up of 11 amino acids. CDR3 bases: TGTGCCAGCAGCCAGGCGGACATTCAGTACTTC. The encoded protein is CASSQADIQYF. The whole variable domain, filled in from reference TRBV5-4 and TRBJ2-4, reads ETGVTQSPTHLIKTRGQQVTLRCSSQSGHNTVSWYQQALGQGPQFIFQYYREEENGRGNFPPRFSGLQFPNYSSELNVNALELDDSALYLCASSQADIQYFGAGTRLSVL.

This clonotype showed up many times. The gene calls are TRBV10-3 and TRBJ2-2; 10 bases agree with TRBD1. Germline loops: CDR1 ENHRY, CDR2 SYGVKD. This CDR3 comprises 15 residues. Germline trimming cut 2 bases from V and 6 bases from J; bases unmatched to any gene: 3. CDR3 nucleotides: TGTGCCATCAGTGAGGCGGGGACAGGGGCCGGGGAGCTGTTTTTT. This encodes CAISEAGTGAGELFF.